Below, one T cell receptor (beta chain) is given with its context. The antigen remains unidentified. The time point here: week 11, during vaccination. What each vaccine dose contained was 300 ug of mutant IDH1 20-mer peptide, accompanied by topical imiquimod. Tumors from donors were new WHO grade 3 or 4 IDH1-mutant astrocytomas with ATRX loss. The sample comes from a study of a mutant IDH1 vaccine in newly diagnosed glioma. Study at large: All eight of the vaccinations patients received fell in weeks 1, 3, 5, 7, 11, 15, 19 and 23. Beforehand, treatment had been radiotherapy, temozolomide, or both; the majority received both. Vaccines were first given 4-6 weeks after radiotherapy alone, or with temozolomide cycles.

Profiling relied on immunoSEQ multiplex PCR, and the TCRdb table lists in-frame clones only, not all of them. In the table there are roughly 130,000 clones, around three quarters of which are singletons. This TCR came from a man between 40 and 49 years old with glioma. The sample was PBMCs, taken from a glioma patient whose treatment included an IDH1 peptide vaccine.

The CDR3 DNA sequence: TGTGCCAGCAGCGTATACTTGGGAGGATGGAGTGAGCAGTTCTTC. Amino acid sequence: CASSVYLGGWSEQFF. The chain joins TRBV9 to TRBJ2-1, with D maybe TRBD2 (6 bases). Germline V gene data show CDR1 as SGDLS and CDR2 as YYNGEE. Trimming left V 1 base short and J 9 bases short, with 17 bases between. The CDR3 has 15 amino acids.